Listed here are 6 T cell receptor beta chains from one sample, sequenced in a study of cytomegalovirus exposure and HLA in healthy donors. The study ran its PCR with 60 Vbeta and 13 Jbeta primers. TCRdb keeps only in-frame clones here, not all; method: immunoSEQ multiplex PCR. The repertoire includes under 200,000 clones, more than 75% of them detected once, and roughly 15% sits in the top ten. The sample comprised PBMCs. These receptors all come from a woman in her 30s in good health and CMV-seropositive.

CDR3: CASSLDQGIGDTQYF. The CDR3 DNA is TGTGCCAGCAGCTTAGATCAGGGCATTGGAGATACGCAGTATTTT. V is TRBV11-3 and J is TRBJ2-3; possible D gene TRBD1, 5 bases. V lost 0 bases and J 5 bases, leaving 12 bases between the germline ends. Germline V CDR1 and CDR2: SGHNT, YENEEA. The CDR3 has 15 residues.

In its sample, this clone was seen a few times. The chain recombines TRBV27 with TRBJ2-7; 8 nucleotides align to TRBD2. Trimming removed 5 bases from V and 4 bases from J; junction bases left unmatched: 7. CDR3 length: 14 amino acids. CDR1 is MNHEY, CDR2 SMNVEV, per germline (reference sequence). Here the CDR3 DNA reads TGTGCCAGCAGTCCCGGGACTAGAGCATACGAGCAGTACTTC. Its translation is CASSPGTRAYEQYF.

The chain has TRBV13 and TRBJ2-3, with D tentatively TRBD2 (5 bases). V lost 6 bases, J lost 2 bases, and 24 bases lay in between. This CDR3 contains 18 residues. Per germline, CDR1 PRHDT and CDR2 FYEKMQ (reference sequence). This chain's CDR3 is CASSLWSEPSGNTDTQYF. The CDR3 region has the DNA TGTGCCAGCAGTCTCTGGTCCGAACCGAGCGGAAACACAGATACGCAGTATTTT.

This clone was counted only a few times. The chain combines TRBV30 with TRBJ1-5; the match to TRBD1 covers 7 bases. V lost 3 bases and J lost 3; bases outside the gene matches: 8. There are 15 residues in the CDR3. The germline V gene has CDR1 GTSNPN and CDR2 SVGIG (reference sequence). The chain's CDR3 is CAWSVTGEPNQPQHF. CDR3 nucleotide sequence: TGTGCCTGGAGCGTTACAGGGGAGCCCAATCAGCCCCAGCATTTT. The full variable domain, with the rest looked up from reference TRBV30 and TRBJ1-5, is SQTIHQWPATLVQPVGSPLSLECTVEGTSNPNLYWYRQAAGRGLQLLFYSVGIGQISSEVPQNLSASRPQDRQFILSSKKLLLSDSGFYLCAWSVTGEPNQPQHFGDGTRLSIL.

The CDR3 loop reads CASQVDGANTGELFF. CDR3 in DNA: TGCGCCAGCCAGGTGGACGGGGCGAACACCGGGGAGCTGTTTTTT. This chain connects TRBV5-1 to TRBJ2-2; D might be TRBD2 (5 bases). The V gene lost 7 bases and the J gene lost 0 bases, with 13 bases spanning the gap. CDR3 length equals 15 residues. Germline V gene sequence: CDR1 SGHRS, CDR2 YFSETQ.

About this clone itself: A junction boundary mismatches the germline segment, possibly from a read error. The V gene is TRBV7-9, the J gene TRBJ1-2; 10 positions match TRBD1. This CDR3 contains 14 residues. Germline-derived CDR1 and CDR2 are SEHNR and FQNEAQ (reference sequence). The CDR3: CSSSLSGTGVGYTF. The CDR3 coding sequence is TGTTCCAGCAGCTTATCCGGGACAGGGGTCGGCTACACCTTC.